The entry below gives a single T cell receptor beta chain sequence along with its context. Only one count was recorded for this clone. What antigen it recognizes has not been identified. Base qualities are not provided; no much larger clone lies one nucleotide away. The cohort consisted of more than 650 healthy bone marrow donors. All cohort members were sampled while nominally healthy, although unrecorded immune exposures were likely present. The donor tested CMV seropositive, placing the donor among the roughly 270 seropositive members of the cohort. A peripheral blood sample was provided by each donor, and peripheral blood mononuclear cells were used for TCR beta sequencing. Genomic DNA extraction from the blood cell samples was performed with the Qiagen DNeasy Blood Extraction Kit. Taken from cysteine to phenylalanine, the CDR3 has 15 residues. Of the read, only the CDR3 DNA is kept; its 45 bases are in frame from base 1. V lost 1 base and J lost 0 bases; the stretch between them is 7 bases long. According to the germline V gene, CDR1 reads KGHSH and CDR2 reads LQKENI.

Preparation of the library involved the immunoSEQ multiplex PCR assay. For the multiplex PCR, a mixture combining 60 forward primers for TCR Vbeta segments and 13 reverse primers for TCR Jbeta segments was used. The CDR3 region of rearranged TCR beta genes was amplified from genomic DNA by a multiplex PCR assay. On the Illumina HiSeq System, the amplified TCR beta libraries were sequenced as 87-base-pair reads. The original pipeline was this. A later analysis counted some 74 million unique TCR beta chains across the roughly 700 repertoires, and some 12 million of these chains were shared by at least two donors. To remove PCR and sequencing errors, raw reads were error-corrected and collapsed into unique sequences using a nearest-neighbor algorithm that merged closely related sequences. Alignment of CDR3 sequences to IMGT reference sequences was used to assign V, D and J gene segments. For a sequence to be retained, at least a six-nucleotide match to both a V gene segment and a J gene segment was required. A rearrangement counted as productive if the CDR3 had no stop codons and remained in frame with V and J, and every other rearrangement counted as non-productive. Following IMGT convention, CDR3 was defined as the stretch from the second conserved V-encoded cysteine up to the conserved J-encoded phenylalanine. In an earlier analysis of roughly 610 of the donors, sequences lacking an unambiguous match to a single V gene segment were excluded. In an earlier analysis of approximately 590 of the donors, a V segment was called functional when productive rearrangements were above 56.7%, and segregating when the standard deviation between donors exceeded 5%. A statistical classification framework was built for diagnosing cytomegalovirus status from the catalog of TCR beta chain sequences. In a later analysis, V and J genes were assigned by comparing TCR nucleotide sequences against IMGT/GENE-DB human TR gene sequences. Using the TCRdist pipeline, a later analysis assigned CDR3 sequences along with most-parsimonious VDJ recombination scenarios. In a later analysis, each TCR beta chain was defined by its CDR3 amino acid sequence together with its V-gene family, and reads lacking a unique V-gene family were excluded. A later analysis removed 450 to 600 highly shared, low-generation-probability nucleotide sequences to deal with suspected cross-contamination and a sequencing artifact. For each public chain, a later analysis derived a clonal expansion index from normalized ranks of inferred template counts within each repertoire. Generation probabilities in a later analysis came from a VDJ recombination model fitted to out-of-frame rearrangements, and those results were checked against IGoR. A later analysis scored TCR-TCR, TCR-HLA and TCR-CMV co-occurrence with hypergeometric tests, applying a repertoire-size bias correction to TCR pairs. A later analysis estimated false discovery rates by permuting HLA or CMV assignments 20 times. In a later analysis, co-occurring TCRs were grouped using DBSCAN, and TCRdist sequence similarity was added for clustering within HLA-allele-positive subsets. Repertoires with fewer than 30,000 or more than 120,000 public chains were left out of co-occurrence clustering, as were four to six repertoires with anomalous nucleotide sharing. Sourced from immuneACCESS, this table was stored by TCRdb with only in-frame sequences that have V and J called. A share of the clones is absent; for the studies checked, an unresolved V gene accounts for under half, and the remainder has no known explanation. That table gives V, J and clone size, and the DNA gave D and trimming. The table for this sample lists tens of thousands of clones; 70% to 80% of them were counted only once. Roughly 14% of the sample is held by the ten biggest clonotypes.

The sample belongs to a study of cytomegalovirus exposure and HLA in healthy donors (dated by TCRdb to 2016 to 2017). A note on the overall study: In an earlier analysis of 587 of the donors, 276 Gb of sequence data and 90 million to 120 million unique TCR beta sequences from 150 million to 200 million T cells were reported. About 300 gigabases of sequencing data and 70 million to 95 million unique TCR sequences made up an early release that covered approximately 700 HLA-typed donors. Among the roughly 400 genotyped donors, approximately 77% belonged to the genetic ancestry cluster associated with self-reported Caucasian donors. The study aimed to test whether signatures of past pathogen exposure could be identified by cataloging public T cell receptors. The study profiled the T cell repertoires of around 700 subjects by immunosequencing and related them to cytomegalovirus serostatus. In addition to the first cohort of around 670 subjects, a separate validation cohort of 120 different subjects was used. High-throughput TCR immunosequencing, statistical association of individual TCRs with disease status, and machine learning were combined to predict cytomegalovirus infection status. To study patterns of TCR occurrence, a later analysis re-analyzed previously published TCR beta repertoires from around 700 donors and added high-resolution HLA genotyping. Rather than drawing on any new phenotypic data, the later analysis identified candidate immune exposures from TCR beta sequences and the way those sequences occurred across donors. In an earlier analysis of 587 of the donors, high-throughput TCR beta sequencing was used to judge whether each TCR beta V gene segment behaved as functional or pseudogenic. Donor age, sex, ethnicity and CMV serostatus were compiled alongside the repertoire data. In a later genetic analysis, genome-wide SNP genotypes for about 65% of the roughly 700 donors were used, and that subset was treated as a discovery cohort. All discovery cohort repertoires had been generated on a single sequencing platform. HLA typing included class I and class II loci at four-digit resolution. The number of typed donors differed by locus: about 620-630 for A, B, C, DRB1 and DQB1; 500 to 550 for DQA1; 600 to 610 for DPA1; and around 450 for DPB1. Roughly 5 DR-DQ haplotypes were handled as single units for association and clustering, since linkage in the cohort was strong. Across approximately 400 genotyped donors of the cohort, an average of about 250,000 unique TCR beta nucleotide sequences per donor were sequenced, and 15% to 20% of those sequences were non-productive. Study-wide conclusions, independent of this receptor: According to the authors, the approach could potentially be generalized to other disease states and immunological phenotypes. A few of the identified cytomegalovirus-associated TCR beta chains were confirmed in vitro to be specific for cytomegalovirus antigens. For the cohort, immune exposure information was limited to CMV serostatus. In a later analysis, TCR association rates were found to vary across HLA loci, with the most associated TCRs seen for DRB1 alleles and the fewest for HLA-C alleles. Roughly uniform sequencing depth across donors was assumed in presence/absence analyses, although this assumption may not hold. In the study, around 150 TCR beta chains were listed as associated with cytomegalovirus. In this cohort, only TCR beta chains were sequenced, and detectable features were limited by the absence of alpha or paired-chain data. According to a later analysis, most CMV-associated TCR beta chains appeared to be HLA-restricted, and the HLA associations seemed to be driven largely by CMV exposure. Several of the top co-occurrence clusters appeared to be linked to parvovirus B19, influenza, CMV and Epstein-Barr virus, according to a later analysis. A later analysis associated some 17,000 TCR beta sequences with specific HLA alleles at a false discovery rate of 0.05. Most TCR sequences were observed very rarely across donors, whereas some public TCRs were present in many individuals. A further reported finding was that TCR beta sequences accurately predicted the HLA-A and HLA-B alleles for most subjects in the first cohort. When HLA alleles, especially DR and DQ, strongly co-occurred, attributing TCR associations to individual alleles was difficult. Cytomegalovirus status was reported to be diagnosed by the classifier with high specificity and sensitivity in both the original and validation cohorts. Because the 87-base-pair reads could not distinguish some IMGT-functional V segments, including TRBV6-2 and TRBV6-3, those segments were excluded. Linkage disequilibrium might explain the correlated functional status among segregating V segments, but an unknown experimental factor could not be ruled out. In an earlier analysis of approximately 590 of the donors, most TCR beta V segments were observed in productive rearrangements about 90% or about 30% of the time, broadly matching IMGT annotations. The earlier analysis of about 600 of the donors excluded fewer than 20 rarely observed V segments, including chromosome 9 orphons, because counts were too low. In a later analysis, HLA-associated TCR beta chains were found to be more clonally expanded and to have lower generation probabilities than equally common non-associated chains. Because HLA typing was unavailable for some donors at each locus, only the typed subset was used in association tests. A later genetic analysis reported fewer N-insertions in productive TCRs among donors in an Asian-associated ancestry cluster than the roughly 690-donor mean. A group of highly shared sequence variants was considered likely to be a technical artifact of the sequencing pipeline. V-gene and J-gene trimming of TCR beta chains was associated with a missense DCLRE1C variant in a later genetic analysis, and the association was replicated in an independent cohort.

The sequence is built from TRBV18 and TRBJ1-3; the D gene cannot be named for sure. The sequence was collected from a middle-aged woman in good health and CMV-seropositive. Material for sequencing was PBMCs. This receptor has the CDR3 CASSPRYNSGNTIYF. Here is the DNA: TGTGCCAGCTCACCACGATACAACTCTGGAAACACCATATATTTT.